The rows below give T cell receptor beta chains drawn from one sample of a study of memory CD4+ T cells and cytomegalovirus serostatus. Data came from immunoSEQ multiplex PCR; TCRdb stores just in-frame clones and leaves some out. Altogether around 32,000 clones are present, roughly 80% being singletons, with the ten largest covering 0.63%. The sample taken for sequencing was memory CD4+ T cells from blood. All receptors derive from an adult in good health and CMV-seronegative. Some clones in this sample may be carry-over from other donors' samples. CDR3s include the opening cysteine and the closing phenylalanine or tryptophan. The D gene is left open where the match is weak. Size values are once, few and many counts, or a class for expanded clones, and some rows have none.

d_call cdr3_length clone_size j_call v_call cdr3_aa cdr3_nt
NA 14 once TRBJ2-7 TRBV7-2 CASSSVTGLYEQYF TGTGCCAGCAGTTCGGTAACGGGTTTGTACGAGCAGTACTTC
NA 12 NA TRBJ1-2 TRBV30 CAWSSGQGTHTF TGTGCCTGGAGTAGCGGGCAGGGGACCCACACCTTC
NA 12 NA TRBJ2-1 TRBV19 CASRPPAGEQFF TGTGCCAGTAGGCCTCCAGCAGGCGAGCAGTTCTTC
NA 13 NA TRBJ1-2 TRBV7-9 CASSPRDLYGYTF TGTGCCAGTAGCCCCCGGGACTTGTATGGCTACACCTTC
NA 18 NA TRBJ1-6 TRBV11-2 CASSLRGGRLSYNSPLHF TGTGCCAGCAGCTTACGGGGAGGAAGATTGTCCTATAATTCACCCCTCCACTTT
TRBD1 14 NA TRBJ1-2 TRBV6-5 CASRPDTGAYGYTF TGTGCCAGCAGACCAGACACAGGGGCCTATGGCTACACCTTC
NA 15 few TRBJ1-6 TRBV5-1 CASSLGSSYNSPLHF TGCGCCAGCAGCTTGGGCAGCTCCTATAATTCACCCCTCCACTTT
NA 15 NA TRBJ2-2 TRBV19 CASSIRGRGTGELFF TGTGCCAGTAGTATTCGGGGGCGCGGGACCGGGGAGCTGTTTTTT
NA 13 NA TRBJ1-5 TRBV7-8 CASTPVGNQPQHF TGTGCCAGCACCCCGGTGGGCAATCAGCCCCAGCATTTT
NA 16 NA TRBJ1-1 TRBV11-2 CASSLNIGGGKTEAFF TGTGCCAGCAGCTTGAACATCGGAGGTGGGAAGACTGAAGCTTTCTTT
NA 13 NA TRBJ1-1 TRBV7-3 CASSSSVGTEAFF TGTGCCAGCAGCTCCTCGGTGGGCACTGAAGCTTTCTTT
NA 14 NA TRBJ2-2 TRBV30 CAWSPGLNTGELFF TGTGCCTGGAGTCCGGGACTGAACACCGGGGAGCTGTTTTTT
NA 13 NA TRBJ1-2 TRBV28 CASSSHPDYGYTF TGTGCCAGCAGTTCACATCCGGACTATGGCTACACCTTC
NA 17 NA TRBJ1-1 TRBV18 CASSPMGPPRMNTEAFF TGTGCCAGCTCACCGATGGGACCGCCCCGCATGAACACTGAAGCTTTCTTT
NA 13 NA TRBJ2-5 TRBV25-1 CAISQGGQETQYF TGTGCCATCTCACAGGGTGGGCAAGAGACCCAGTACTTC
NA 14 NA TRBJ1-4 TRBV7-2 CASSPGPTPGKLFF TGTGCCAGCAGCCCAGGGCCTACCCCCGGGAAACTGTTTTTT
NA 15 NA TRBJ2-1 TRBV7-2 CASSATGTSYNEQFF TGTGCCAGCAGCGCGACCGGGACATCTTACAATGAGCAGTTCTTC
NA 15 NA TRBJ2-2 TRBV18 CASSPPDRFSGELFF TGTGCCAGCTCACCACCGGATCGGTTTAGCGGGGAGCTGTTTTTT
NA 13 NA TRBJ2-7 TRBV7-2 CASQAGPGYEQYF TGTGCCAGCCAGGCAGGACCAGGCTACGAGCAGTACTTC
NA 14 NA TRBJ2-5 TRBV19 CASSIANRAETQYF TGTGCCAGTAGTATAGCTAACAGGGCGGAGACCCAGTACTTC
TRBD1 15 NA TRBJ1-1 TRBV5-6 CASSPGQGRFGEAFF TGTGCCAGCAGCCCGGGACAGGGTCGGTTTGGTGAAGCTTTCTTT
TRBD1 19 NA TRBJ1-4 TRBV7-9 CASSLGGQFQSATNEKLFF TGTGCCAGCAGCTTAGGGGGACAGTTTCAATCTGCAACTAATGAAAAACTGTTTTTT
TRBD1 14 NA TRBJ1-2 TRBV10-3 CATTGTGGKDGYTF TGTGCCACGACCGGGACAGGGGGTAAGGATGGCTACACCTTC
TRBD2 14 NA TRBJ2-3 TRBV15 CATSPGGDADTQYF TGTGCCACCAGCCCGGGAGGGGACGCAGATACGCAGTATTTT
TRBD2 13 NA TRBJ2-1 TRBV18 CASSPQTSGGQFF TGTGCCAGCTCACCTCAGACTAGCGGGGGACAGTTCTTC